In this sample, the clone carrying this T cell receptor (beta chain) turned up once. A junction boundary mismatches the germline segment, possibly from a read error. A constant-region primer primed TCR beta cDNA synthesis from roughly 520 ng of total RNA. Modified slightly, ARM-PCR produced TCR beta libraries over three nested multiplex PCR rounds. The first two PCR rounds used TRBV1-TRBV30 forward primers with a C-beta reverse primer, about 10 cycles each. From the multiplex PCR reads, TCRdb called clonotypes with MiXCR, one entry per CDR3 protein. The sample includes about 190,000 distinct CDR3 sequences, approximately 86% of them seen just once. Total RNA and DNA came together from about 19-30 mg of bulk tissue without cell sorting. The data were taken from a study of tumor-infiltrating lymphocytes in primary liver carcinoma. Turning to the study itself: Sample counts of productive TCRbeta reads spanned roughly 3.65 to 8 million; these counts were similar across tissue types.

The CDR3 sequence is 20 residues long. CDR1 SGHVS and CDR2 FQNEAQ come from the germline V gene. This receptor was identified in a man aged 35 to 55 with primary liver carcinoma and hepatitis B virus infection. The sequencing sample was made of tumor tissue from primary liver carcinoma. The rearrangement uses TRBV7-8 and TRBJ2-3, with D tentatively TRBD2 (5 bases). The CDR3 protein is CVSCLWVGSGMALKINTQYF. The CDR3 DNA reads TGTGTCAGCTGCTTATGGGTTGGATCCGGGATGGCCCTAAAGATAAATACGCAGTATTTT.